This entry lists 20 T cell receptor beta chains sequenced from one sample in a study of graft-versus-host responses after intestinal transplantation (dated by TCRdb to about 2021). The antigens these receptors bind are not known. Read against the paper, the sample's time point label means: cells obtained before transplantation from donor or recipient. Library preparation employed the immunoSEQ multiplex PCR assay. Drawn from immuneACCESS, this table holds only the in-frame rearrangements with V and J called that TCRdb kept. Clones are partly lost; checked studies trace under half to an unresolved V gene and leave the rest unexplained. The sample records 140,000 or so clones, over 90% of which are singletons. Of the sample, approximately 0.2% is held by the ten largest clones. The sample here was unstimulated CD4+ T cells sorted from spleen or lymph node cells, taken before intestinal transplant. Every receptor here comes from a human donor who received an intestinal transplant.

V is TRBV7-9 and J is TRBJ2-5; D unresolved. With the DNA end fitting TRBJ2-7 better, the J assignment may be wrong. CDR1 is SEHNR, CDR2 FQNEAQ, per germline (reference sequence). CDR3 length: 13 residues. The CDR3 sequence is CASSSEVGGEQYF. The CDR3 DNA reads TGTGCCAGCAGCTCAGAGGTGGGCGGCGAGCAGTACTTC.

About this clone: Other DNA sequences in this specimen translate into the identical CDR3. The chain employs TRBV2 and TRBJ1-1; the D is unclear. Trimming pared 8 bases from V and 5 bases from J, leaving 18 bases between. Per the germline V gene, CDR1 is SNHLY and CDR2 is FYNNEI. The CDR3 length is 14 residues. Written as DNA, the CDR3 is TGTGCCAGCCGACCGGATGGTGCGGGGACTGAAGCTTTCTTT. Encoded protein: CASRPDGAGTEAFF.

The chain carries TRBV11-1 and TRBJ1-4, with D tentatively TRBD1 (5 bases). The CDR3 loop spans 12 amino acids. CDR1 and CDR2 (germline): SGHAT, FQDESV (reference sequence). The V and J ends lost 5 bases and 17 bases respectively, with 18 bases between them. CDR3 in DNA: TGTGCCAGCAGCACAACGACAGTGTGGACTTTTTTT. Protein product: CASSTTTVWTFF. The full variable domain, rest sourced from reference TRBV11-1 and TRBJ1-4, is EAEVAQSPRYKITEKSQAVAFWCDPISGHATLYWYRQILGQGPELLVQFQDESVVDDSQLPKDRFSAERLKGVDSTLKIQPAELGDSAMYLCASSTTTVWTFFGSGTQLSVL.

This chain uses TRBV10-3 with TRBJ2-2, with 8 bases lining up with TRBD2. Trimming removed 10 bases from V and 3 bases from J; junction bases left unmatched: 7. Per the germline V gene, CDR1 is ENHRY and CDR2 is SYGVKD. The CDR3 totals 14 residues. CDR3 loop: CATDTSGDTGELFF. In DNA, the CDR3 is TGTGCCACCGACACTAGCGGCGACACCGGGGAGCTGTTTTTT.

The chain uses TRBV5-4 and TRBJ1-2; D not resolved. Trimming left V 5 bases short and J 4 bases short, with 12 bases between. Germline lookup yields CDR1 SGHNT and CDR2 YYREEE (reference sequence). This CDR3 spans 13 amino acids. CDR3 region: CASRAQGGYGYTF. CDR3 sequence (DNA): TGTGCCAGCAGGGCACAAGGAGGCTATGGCTACACCTTC.

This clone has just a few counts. The CDR3 DNA is TGTGCCAGCAGCCAAGGTGGACAGTTTGTGGAGCTGTTTTTT. As protein: CASSQGGQFVELFF. V gene TRBV4-2 combines with J gene TRBJ2-2; possible D gene TRBD1, 6 bases. CDR3 length: 14 amino acids. Germline CDR1 LGHNA, CDR2 YNFKEQ. Trimming stripped 1 base from V and 10 bases from J, with 13 bases between.

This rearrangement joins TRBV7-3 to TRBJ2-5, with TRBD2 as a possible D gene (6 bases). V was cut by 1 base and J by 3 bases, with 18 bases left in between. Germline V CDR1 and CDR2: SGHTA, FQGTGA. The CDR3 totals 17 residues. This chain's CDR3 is CASSLMPGALSKETQYF. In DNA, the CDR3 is TGTGCCAGCAGCTTAATGCCGGGAGCGTTGTCTAAAGAGACCCAGTACTTC.

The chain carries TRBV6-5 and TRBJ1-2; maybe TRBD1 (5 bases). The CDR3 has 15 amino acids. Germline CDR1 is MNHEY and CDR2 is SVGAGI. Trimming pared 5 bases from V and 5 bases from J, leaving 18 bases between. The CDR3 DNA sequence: TGTGCCAGCAGTGCCCCATGGGGGACTTCGTATGGCTACACCTTC. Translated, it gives CASSAPWGTSYGYTF.

CDR3 residues: CASSGRGPRGYEQYF. For the CDR3, the DNA is TGTGCCAGCAGCGGACGCGGACCGAGGGGGTACGAGCAGTACTTC. V gene TRBV2 combines with J gene TRBJ2-5; D possibly corresponds to TRBD1 (6 bases). The J call may be mistaken, given a closer DNA end match to TRBJ2-7. The CDR3 totals 15 residues. The germline V gene encodes CDR1 SNHLY and CDR2 FYNNEI.

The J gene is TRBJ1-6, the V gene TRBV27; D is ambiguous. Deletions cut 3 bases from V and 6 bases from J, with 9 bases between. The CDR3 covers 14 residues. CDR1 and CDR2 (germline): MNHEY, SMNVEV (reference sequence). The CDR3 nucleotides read TGTGCCAGCAGTTTCAGAACAGTTAATTCACCCCTCCACTTT. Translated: CASSFRTVNSPLHF.

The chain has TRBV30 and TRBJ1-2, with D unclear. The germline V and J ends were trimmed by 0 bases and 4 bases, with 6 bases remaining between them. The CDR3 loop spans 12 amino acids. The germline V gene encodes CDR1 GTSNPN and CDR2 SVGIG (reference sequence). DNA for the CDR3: TGTGCCTGGAGTGTACAGTCCTATGGCTACACCTTC. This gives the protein CAWSVQSYGYTF.

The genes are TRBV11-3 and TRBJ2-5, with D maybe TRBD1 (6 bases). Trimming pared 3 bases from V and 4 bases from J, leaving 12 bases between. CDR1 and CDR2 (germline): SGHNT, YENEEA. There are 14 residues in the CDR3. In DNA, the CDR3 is TGTGCCAGCAGCTTGGGGGCAGGGGCAGAGACCCAGTACTTC. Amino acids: CASSLGAGAETQYF.

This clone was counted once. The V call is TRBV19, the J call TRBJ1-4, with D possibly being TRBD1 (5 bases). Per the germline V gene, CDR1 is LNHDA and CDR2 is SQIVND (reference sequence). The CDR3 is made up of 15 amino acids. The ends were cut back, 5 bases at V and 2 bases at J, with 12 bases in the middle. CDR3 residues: CASSVAWGTNEKLFF. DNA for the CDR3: TGTGCCAGTAGTGTCGCCTGGGGGACTAATGAAAAACTGTTTTTT.

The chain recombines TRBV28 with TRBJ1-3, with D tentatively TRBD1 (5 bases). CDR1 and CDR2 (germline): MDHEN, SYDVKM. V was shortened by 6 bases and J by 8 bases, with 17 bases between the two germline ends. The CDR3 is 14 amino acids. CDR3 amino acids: CASRVSGTGDTIYF. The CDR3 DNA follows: TGTGCCAGCAGGGTATCCGGGACGGGGGACACCATATATTTT.

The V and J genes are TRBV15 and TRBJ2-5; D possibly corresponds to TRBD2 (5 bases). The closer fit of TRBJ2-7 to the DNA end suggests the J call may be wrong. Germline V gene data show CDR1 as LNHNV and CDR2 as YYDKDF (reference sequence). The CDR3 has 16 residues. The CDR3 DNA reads TGTGCCACCAGCAGAGGGAAGCGGTTGCGCGACTACGAGCAGTACTTC. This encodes CATSRGKRLRDYEQYF.

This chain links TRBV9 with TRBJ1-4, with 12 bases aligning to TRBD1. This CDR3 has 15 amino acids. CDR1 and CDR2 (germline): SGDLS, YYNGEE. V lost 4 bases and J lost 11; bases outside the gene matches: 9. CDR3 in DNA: TGTGCCAGCAGCTTTGGGACAGGGGGCGTCGAGAAACTGTTTTTT. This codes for CASSFGTGGVEKLFF.

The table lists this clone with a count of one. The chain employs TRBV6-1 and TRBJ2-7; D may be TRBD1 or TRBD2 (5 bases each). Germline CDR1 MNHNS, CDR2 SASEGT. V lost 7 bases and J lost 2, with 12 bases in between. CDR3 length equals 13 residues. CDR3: CASIRDPAYEQYF. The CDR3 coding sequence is TGTGCCAGCATCCGGGACCCGGCCTACGAGCAGTACTTC.

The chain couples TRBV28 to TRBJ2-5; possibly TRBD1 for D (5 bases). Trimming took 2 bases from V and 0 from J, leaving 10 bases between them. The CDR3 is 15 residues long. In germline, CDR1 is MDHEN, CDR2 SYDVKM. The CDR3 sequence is CASSLGAKYQETQYF. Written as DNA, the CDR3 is TGTGCCAGCAGTTTAGGGGCAAAGTACCAAGAGACCCAGTACTTC.

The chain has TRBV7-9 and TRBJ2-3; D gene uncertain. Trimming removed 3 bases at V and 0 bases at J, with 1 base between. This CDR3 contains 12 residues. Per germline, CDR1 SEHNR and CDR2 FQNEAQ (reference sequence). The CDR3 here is CASSLSTDTQYF. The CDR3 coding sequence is TGTGCCAGCAGCTTGAGCACAGATACGCAGTATTTT.

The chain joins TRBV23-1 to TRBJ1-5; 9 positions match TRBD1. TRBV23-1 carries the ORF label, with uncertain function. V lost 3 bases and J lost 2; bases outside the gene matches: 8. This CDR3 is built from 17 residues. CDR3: CASSHFGQGRGNQPQHF. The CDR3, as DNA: TGCGCCAGCAGTCATTTTGGACAGGGGAGAGGCAATCAGCCCCAGCATTTT.